This entry is about one TCR beta chain. This sample stems from a study of cytomegalovirus exposure and HLA in healthy donors. Germline V CDR1 and CDR2: MDHEN, SYDVKM. The CDR3 spans 15 residues. The V gene lost 8 bases and the J gene lost 6 bases, with 19 bases spanning the gap. A multiplex PCR was run with 60 Vbeta primers and 13 Jbeta primers. TCRdb's table, derived via immunoSEQ multiplex PCR, lists solely in-frame clones and lacks some. The sample has approximately 37,000 clones; about 74% are singletons. V is TRBV28 and J is TRBJ1-4; TRBD1 might be the D (6 bases). The sequence was obtained from a man aged 25-45 years in good health and CMV-seronegative. The sample consisted of PBMCs. CDR3 protein: CASGADSERDEKLFF. CDR3 bases: TGTGCCAGCGGAGCGGACAGTGAACGGGATGAAAAACTGTTTTTT.